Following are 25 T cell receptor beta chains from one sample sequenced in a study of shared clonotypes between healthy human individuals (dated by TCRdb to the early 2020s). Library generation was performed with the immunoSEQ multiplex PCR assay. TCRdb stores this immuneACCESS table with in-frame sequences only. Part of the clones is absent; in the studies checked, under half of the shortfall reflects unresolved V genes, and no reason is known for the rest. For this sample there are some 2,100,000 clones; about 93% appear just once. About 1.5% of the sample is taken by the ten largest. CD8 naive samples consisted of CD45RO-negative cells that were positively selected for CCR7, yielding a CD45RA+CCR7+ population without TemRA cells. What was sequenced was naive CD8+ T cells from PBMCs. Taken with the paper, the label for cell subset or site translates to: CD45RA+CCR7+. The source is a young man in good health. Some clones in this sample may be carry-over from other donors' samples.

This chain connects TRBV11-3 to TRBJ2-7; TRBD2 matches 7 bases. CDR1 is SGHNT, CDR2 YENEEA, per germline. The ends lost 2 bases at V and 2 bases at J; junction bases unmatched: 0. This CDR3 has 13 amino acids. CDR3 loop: CASSLRGAYEQYF. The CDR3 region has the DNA TGTGCCAGCAGCTTACGGGGGGCCTACGAGCAGTACTTC.

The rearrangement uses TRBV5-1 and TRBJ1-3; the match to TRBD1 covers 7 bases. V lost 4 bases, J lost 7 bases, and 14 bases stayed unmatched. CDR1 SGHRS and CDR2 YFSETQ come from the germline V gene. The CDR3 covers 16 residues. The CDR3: CASSERTGRLGNTIYF. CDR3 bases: TGCGCCAGCAGCGAAAGGACAGGCCGTCTCGGGAACACCATATATTTT.

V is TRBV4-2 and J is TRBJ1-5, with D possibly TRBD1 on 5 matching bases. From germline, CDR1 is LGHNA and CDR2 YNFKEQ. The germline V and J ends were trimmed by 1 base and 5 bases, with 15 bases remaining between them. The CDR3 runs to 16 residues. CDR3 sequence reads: CASSQGSGRSDQPQHF. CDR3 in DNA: TGTGCCAGCAGCCAAGGGTCAGGGCGGTCGGATCAGCCCCAGCATTTT.

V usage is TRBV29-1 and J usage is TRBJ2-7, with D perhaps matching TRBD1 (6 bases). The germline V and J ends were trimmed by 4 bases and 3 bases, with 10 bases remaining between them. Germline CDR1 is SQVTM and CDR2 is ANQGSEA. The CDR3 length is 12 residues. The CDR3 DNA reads TGCAGCGTTGTGTTACAGGGCTACGAGCAGTACTTC. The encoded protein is CSVVLQGYEQYF.

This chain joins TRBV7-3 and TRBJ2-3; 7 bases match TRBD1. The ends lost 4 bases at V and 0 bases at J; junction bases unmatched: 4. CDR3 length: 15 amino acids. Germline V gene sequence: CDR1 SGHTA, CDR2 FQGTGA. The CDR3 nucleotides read TGTGCCAGCAGCTCGTGGACAGGCAGCACAGATACGCAGTATTTT. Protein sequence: CASSSWTGSTDTQYF.

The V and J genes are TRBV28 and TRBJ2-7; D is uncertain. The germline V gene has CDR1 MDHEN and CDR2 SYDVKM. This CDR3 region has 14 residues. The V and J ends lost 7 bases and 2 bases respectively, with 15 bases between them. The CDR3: CASTDRLNPYEQYF. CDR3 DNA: TGTGCCAGCACGGACCGGTTGAATCCCTACGAGCAGTACTTC. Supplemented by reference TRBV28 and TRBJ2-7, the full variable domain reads DVKVTQSSRYLVKRTGEKVFLECVQDMDHENMFWYRQDPGLGLRLIYFSYDVKMKEKGDIPEGYSVSREKKERFSLILESASTNQTSMYLCASTDRLNPYEQYFGPGTRLTVT.

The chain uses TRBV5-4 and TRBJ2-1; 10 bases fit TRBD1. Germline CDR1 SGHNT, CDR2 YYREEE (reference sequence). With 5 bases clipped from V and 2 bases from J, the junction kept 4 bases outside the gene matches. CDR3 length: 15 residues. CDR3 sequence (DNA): TGTGCCAGCAGACCCGGGACAGGGGCCTACAATGAGCAGTTCTTC. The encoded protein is CASRPGTGAYNEQFF.

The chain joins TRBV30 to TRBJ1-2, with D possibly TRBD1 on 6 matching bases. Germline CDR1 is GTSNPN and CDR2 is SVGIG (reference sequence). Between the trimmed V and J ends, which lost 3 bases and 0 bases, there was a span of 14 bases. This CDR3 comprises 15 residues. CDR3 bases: TGTGCCTGGAGCTACGGGACATACACTAACTATGGCTACACCTTC. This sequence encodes CAWSYGTYTNYGYTF.

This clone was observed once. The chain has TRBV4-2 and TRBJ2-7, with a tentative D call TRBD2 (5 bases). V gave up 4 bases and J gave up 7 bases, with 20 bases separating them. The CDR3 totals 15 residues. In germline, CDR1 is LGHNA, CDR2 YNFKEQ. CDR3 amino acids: CASSPTTNRGQEQYF. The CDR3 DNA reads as TGTGCCAGCAGCCCAACAACTAACCGGGGTCAGGAGCAGTACTTC.

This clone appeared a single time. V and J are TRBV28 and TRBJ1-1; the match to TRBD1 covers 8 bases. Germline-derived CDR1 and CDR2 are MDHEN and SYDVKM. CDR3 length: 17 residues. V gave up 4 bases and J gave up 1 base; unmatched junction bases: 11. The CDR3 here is CASSSGQGPVRNTEAFF. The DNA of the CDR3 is TGTGCCAGCAGTTCCGGACAGGGACCTGTCAGGAACACTGAAGCTTTCTTT.

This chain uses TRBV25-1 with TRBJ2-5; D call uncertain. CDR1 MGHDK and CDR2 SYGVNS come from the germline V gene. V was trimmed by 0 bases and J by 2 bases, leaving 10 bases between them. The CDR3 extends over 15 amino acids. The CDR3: CASSEYGGLQETQYF. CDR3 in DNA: TGTGCCAGCAGTGAATATGGCGGTTTGCAAGAGACCCAGTACTTC.

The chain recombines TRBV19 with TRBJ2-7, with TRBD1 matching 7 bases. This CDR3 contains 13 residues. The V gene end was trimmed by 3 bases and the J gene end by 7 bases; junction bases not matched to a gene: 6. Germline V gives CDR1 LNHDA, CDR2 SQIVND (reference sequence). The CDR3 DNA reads TGTGCCAGTAGTATCACAGGGGCCGGAGAGCAGTACTTC. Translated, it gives CASSITGAGEQYF.

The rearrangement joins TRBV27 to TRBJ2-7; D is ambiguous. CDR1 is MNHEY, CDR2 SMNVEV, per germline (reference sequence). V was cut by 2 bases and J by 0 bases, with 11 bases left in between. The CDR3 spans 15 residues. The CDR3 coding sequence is TGTGCCAGCAGTTTAAATATTGCAGTCTCCTACGAGCAGTACTTC. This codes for CASSLNIAVSYEQYF.

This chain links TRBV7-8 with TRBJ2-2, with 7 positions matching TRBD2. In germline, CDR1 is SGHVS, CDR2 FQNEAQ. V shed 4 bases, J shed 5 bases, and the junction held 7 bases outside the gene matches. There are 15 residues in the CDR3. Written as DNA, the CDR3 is TGTGCCAGCAGCTACGGGACTACGGTGACCGGGGAGCTGTTTTTT. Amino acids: CASSYGTTVTGELFF.

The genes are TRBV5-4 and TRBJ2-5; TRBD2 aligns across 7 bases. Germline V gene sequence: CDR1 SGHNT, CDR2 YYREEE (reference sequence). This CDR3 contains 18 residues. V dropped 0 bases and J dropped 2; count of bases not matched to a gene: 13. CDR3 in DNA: TGTGCCAGCAGCTTGGGGATACTTCGGACTAGGCAACAAGAGACCCAGTACTTC. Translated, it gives CASSLGILRTRQQETQYF. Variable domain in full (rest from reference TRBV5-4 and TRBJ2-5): ETGVTQSPTHLIKTRGQQVTLRCSSQSGHNTVSWYQQALGQGPQFIFQYYREEENGRGNFPPRFSGLQFPNYSSELNVNALELDDSALYLCASSLGILRTRQQETQYFGPGTRLLVL.

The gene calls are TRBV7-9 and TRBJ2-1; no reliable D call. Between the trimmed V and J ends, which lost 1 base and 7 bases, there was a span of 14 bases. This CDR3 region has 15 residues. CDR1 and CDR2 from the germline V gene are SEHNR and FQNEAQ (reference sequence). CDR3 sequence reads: CASSLVGLVINEQFF. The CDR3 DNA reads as TGTGCCAGCAGCTTAGTTGGCCTAGTCATTAATGAGCAGTTCTTC.

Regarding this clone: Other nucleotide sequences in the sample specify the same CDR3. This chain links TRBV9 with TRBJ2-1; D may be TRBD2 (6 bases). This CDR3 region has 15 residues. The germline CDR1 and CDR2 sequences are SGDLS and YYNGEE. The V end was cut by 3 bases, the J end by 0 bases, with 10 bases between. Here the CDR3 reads CASSATGSSYNEQFF. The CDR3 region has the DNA TGTGCCAGCAGCGCAACCGGGAGCTCCTACAATGAGCAGTTCTTC.

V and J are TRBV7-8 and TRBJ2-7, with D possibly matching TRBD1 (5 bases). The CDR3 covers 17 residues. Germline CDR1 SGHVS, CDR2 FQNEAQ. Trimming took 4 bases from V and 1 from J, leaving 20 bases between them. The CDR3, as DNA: TGTGCCAGCAGCTCTCCCCTAACAGGCCTCTCTTCCTACGAGCAGTACTTC. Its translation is CASSSPLTGLSSYEQYF.

In DNA form, the CDR3 reads TGTGCCAGCCAAAAAGGGGGAAACACCATATATTTT. It specifies CASQKGGNTIYF. This rearrangement joins TRBV19 to TRBJ1-3; D gene unclear. From germline, CDR1 is LNHDA and CDR2 SQIVND (reference sequence). With 9 bases removed from V and 4 bases from J, the gap between germline ends came to 10 bases. The CDR3 consists of 12 residues.

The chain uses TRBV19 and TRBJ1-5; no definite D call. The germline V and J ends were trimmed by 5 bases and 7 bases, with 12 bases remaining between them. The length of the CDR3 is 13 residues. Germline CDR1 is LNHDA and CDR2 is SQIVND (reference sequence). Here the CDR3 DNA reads TGTGCCAGTAGTTGGGGTCGAGGACAGCCCCAGCATTTT. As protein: CASSWGRGQPQHF.

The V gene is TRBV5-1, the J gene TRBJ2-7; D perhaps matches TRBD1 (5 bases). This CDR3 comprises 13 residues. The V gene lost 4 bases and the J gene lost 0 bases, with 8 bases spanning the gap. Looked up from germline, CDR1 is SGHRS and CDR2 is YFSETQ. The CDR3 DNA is TGCGCCAGCAGCCAAGGACACTCCTACGAGCAGTACTTC. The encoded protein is CASSQGHSYEQYF.

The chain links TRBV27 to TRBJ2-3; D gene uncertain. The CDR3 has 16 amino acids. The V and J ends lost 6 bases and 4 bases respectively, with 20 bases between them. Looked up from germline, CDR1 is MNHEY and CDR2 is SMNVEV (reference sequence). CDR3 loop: CASSSPVGWMADTQYF. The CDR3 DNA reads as TGTGCCAGCAGCTCCCCGGTGGGGTGGATGGCAGATACGCAGTATTTT.

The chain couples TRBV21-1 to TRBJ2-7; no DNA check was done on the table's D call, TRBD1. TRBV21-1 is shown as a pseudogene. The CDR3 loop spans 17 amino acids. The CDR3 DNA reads TGTGCCAGCAGCCAACTCCTTCCGGGACAGGGGGCTTACGAGCAGTACTTC. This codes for CASSQLLPGQGAYEQYF.

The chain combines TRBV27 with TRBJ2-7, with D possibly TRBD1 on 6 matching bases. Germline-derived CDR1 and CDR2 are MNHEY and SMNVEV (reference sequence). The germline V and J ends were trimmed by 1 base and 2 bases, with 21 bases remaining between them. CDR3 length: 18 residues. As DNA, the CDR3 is TGTGCCAGCAGTTTATATCATAAGGACAGCATCGTTGCCTACGAGCAGTACTTC. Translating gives CASSLYHKDSIVAYEQYF.

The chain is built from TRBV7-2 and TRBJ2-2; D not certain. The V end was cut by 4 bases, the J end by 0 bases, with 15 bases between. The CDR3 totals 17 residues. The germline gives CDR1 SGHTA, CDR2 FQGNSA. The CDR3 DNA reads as TGTGCCAGCAGCTCGTTGGTACGATTTTCGAACACCGGGGAGCTGTTTTTT. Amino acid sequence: CASSSLVRFSNTGELFF.